These T cell receptor beta chains were read from a single sample in a study of control samples from healthy donors and cancer patients. Generated by immunoSEQ multiplex PCR, the TCRdb table keeps only in-frame clones and is missing some. The table has 100,000 to 150,000 clones, more than 85% seen once. The sample consisted of blood. These TCRs come from a man aged 18 to 30 in good health. The CDR3 runs from the conserved cysteine through the conserved F or W. Each record gives: J gene, V gene, clone size, D gene, CDR3 DNA, CDR3 protein. A D gene is named only where the DNA matches it firmly. Only part of the rows carry a size: once, few, many, or a class if the clone is expanded.

TRBJ1-5 TRBV19 few . TGTGCCAGTAGTATAAACTGGGGTAGCAATCAGCCCCAGCATTTT CASSINWGSNQPQHF
TRBJ1-1 TRBV12-3/TRBV12-4 once . TGTGCCAGCAGTTTAGTAGAGCAATTTGAAGCTTTCTTT CASSLVEQFEAFF
TRBJ1-1 TRBV14 . . TGTGCCAGCAGCCCCCGGGTCCTGTACACTGAAGCTTTCTTT CASSPRVLYTEAFF
TRBJ1-2 TRBV2 . . TGTGCCAGCAGTGTTGACTATGGCTACACCTTC CASSVDYGYTF
TRBJ1-5 TRBV4-2 . . TGTGCCAGCAGCCAAGAAACCGATCAGCCCCAGCATTTT CASSQETDQPQHF
TRBJ2-1 TRBV4-1 once TRBD2 TGCGCCAGCAGCCCCCGGACTAGCGGGAGTGGTGAGCAGTTCTTC CASSPRTSGSGEQFF
TRBJ2-7 TRBV7-2 . TRBD1 TGTGCCAGCAGGAGACCGGGACAGGGTTTTTTCTCCTACGAGCAGTACTTC CASRRPGQGFFSYEQYF
TRBJ1-5 TRBV6-6 . TRBD1 TGTGCCAGCAGTTACATGACAGGGGGAAGCAATCAGCCCCAGCATTTT CASSYMTGGSNQPQHF
TRBJ1-3 TRBV15 . . TGTGCCACCAGCAAAGCGACGGTTAGCTCTGGAAACACCATATATTTT CATSKATVSSGNTIYF
TRBJ1-2 TRBV19 . . TGTGCCAGTAGTATCGAAAGTCACGGCTACACCTTC CASSIESHGYTF
TRBJ1-2 TRBV5-6 . TRBD1 TGTGCCAGCAGCTTTTCCGGGACAGATGGCTACACCTTC CASSFSGTDGYTF
TRBJ1-1 TRBV3-1/TRBV3-2 . . TGTGCCAGCAGCCCCACCAGGCAGGGTAACACTGAAGCTTTCTTT CASSPTRQGNTEAFF
TRBJ1-4 TRBV6-6 . . TGTGCCAGCAACCAGGGTAAAGAAAAACTGTTTTTT CASNQGKEKLFF
TRBJ2-7 TRBV6-5 once . TGTGCCAGCAGTTTCGGCTACGAGCAGTACTTC CASSFGYEQYF
TRBJ2-7 TRBV7-9 once . TGTGCCAGCAGCACTTTGACAGCCTACGAGCAGTACTTC CASSTLTAYEQYF
TRBJ1-4 TRBV7-9 few . TGTGCCAGCAGCTCGACGGCAGGGTGGAATGAAAAACTGTTTTTT CASSSTAGWNEKLFF
TRBJ2-7 TRBV2 . . TGTGCCAGCAGTTCTCATAGCGGTATATACGAGCAGTACTTC CASSSHSGIYEQYF